This is a list of T cell receptor beta chains from one sample in a study of CD8 T cells in ankylosing spondylitis. A single record per CDR3 protein comes from TCRdb applying MiXCR to the 5' RACE reads. The profile shows approximately 130,000 distinct CDR3 sequences, approximately 10% of them singletons. The source material was blood, either unsorted or a sorted T cell fraction (not recorded which). The receptors here all came from a female donor with ankylosing spondylitis or in good health (not recorded which). CDR3s leave out the opening cysteine and the closing phenylalanine or tryptophan.

CDR3aa: ASSSQPSGIYNEQF; j_gene: TRBJ2-1; v_gene: TRBV3-1
CDR3aa: ALRQGASGNTIY; j_gene: TRBJ1-3; v_gene: TRBV7-9
CDR3aa: ASSGTSGGAREQF; j_gene: TRBJ2-1; v_gene: TRBV2
CDR3aa: SALSGGAYEQY; j_gene: TRBJ2-7; v_gene: TRBV20-1
CDR3aa: ASSLMGTGDGYT; j_gene: TRBJ1-2; v_gene: TRBV5-1
CDR3aa: TSSEGQGPYNEQF; j_gene: TRBJ2-1; v_gene: TRBV25-1
CDR3aa: ASSFGTSGRATQDTQY; j_gene: TRBJ2-3; v_gene: TRBV5-1
CDR3aa: ASSLRLAGLLNEQF; j_gene: TRBJ2-1; v_gene: TRBV27
CDR3aa: ASSATSDNSDTQY; j_gene: TRBJ2-3; v_gene: TRBV7-3
CDR3aa: AISITTGELF; j_gene: TRBJ2-2; v_gene: TRBV10-3
CDR3aa: ASSLAEVTTGRSNEQY; j_gene: TRBJ2-7; v_gene: TRBV5-1
CDR3aa: ASRQGSFSGNTIY; j_gene: TRBJ1-3; v_gene: TRBV12-3/TRBV12-4
CDR3aa: ASSAGPSNEKLF; j_gene: TRBJ1-4; v_gene: TRBV5-1
CDR3aa: SARTRGRTEAF; j_gene: TRBJ1-1; v_gene: TRBV20-1
CDR3aa: ASSAGQNTEAF; j_gene: TRBJ1-1; v_gene: TRBV5-1
CDR3aa: ASSLGPDNQPQY; j_gene: -; v_gene: TRBV5-5
CDR3aa: SAGQTGETQY; j_gene: TRBJ2-5; v_gene: TRBV20-1
CDR3aa: ASSTSGVPQNEQF; j_gene: TRBJ2-1; v_gene: TRBV7-2
CDR3aa: ASSATRANEQF; j_gene: TRBJ2-1; v_gene: TRBV3-1
CDR3aa: ASREDRFNQPQH; j_gene: TRBJ1-5; v_gene: TRBV2
CDR3aa: ASSHRGAGKNIQY; j_gene: TRBJ2-4; v_gene: TRBV12-3/TRBV12-4
CDR3aa: ASSLDPKPPYEQY; j_gene: TRBJ2-7; v_gene: TRBV5-1
CDR3aa: SAYPPLQPQH; j_gene: TRBJ1-5; v_gene: TRBV20-1
CDR3aa: ASSLDIAGPYSEQF; j_gene: TRBJ2-1; v_gene: TRBV5-1
CDR3aa: ASSSAGERGQF; j_gene: TRBJ2-1; v_gene: TRBV7-3
CDR3aa: ASSLLAASSYNEQF; j_gene: TRBJ2-1; v_gene: TRBV14
CDR3aa: ASQPRQGFTEAF; j_gene: TRBJ1-1; v_gene: TRBV5-1
CDR3aa: ASSHRPGLDRETQY; j_gene: TRBJ2-5; v_gene: TRBV5-1
CDR3aa: ASSLGDPWGYNSPLH; j_gene: TRBJ1-6; v_gene: TRBV5-5
CDR3aa: SAPRSYNEQF; j_gene: TRBJ2-1; v_gene: TRBV20-1
CDR3aa: ASSRERQGGEKLF; j_gene: TRBJ1-4; v_gene: TRBV5-1
CDR3aa: ASSSPGGTGYYNEQF; j_gene: TRBJ2-1; v_gene: TRBV5-1
CDR3aa: ASSSLGSTDTQY; j_gene: TRBJ2-3; v_gene: TRBV7-9
CDR3aa: ASSLRDFQETQY; j_gene: TRBJ2-5; v_gene: TRBV5-6
CDR3aa: ASRKAGGPQH; j_gene: TRBJ1-5; v_gene: TRBV12-3/TRBV12-4
CDR3aa: ASSPGGQINEQF; j_gene: TRBJ2-1; v_gene: TRBV18
CDR3aa: ASSLVEGMTEAF; j_gene: TRBJ1-1; v_gene: TRBV7-9
CDR3aa: ASSQDFGVATEAF; j_gene: TRBJ1-1; v_gene: TRBV4-2
CDR3aa: SASDTDYNEQF; j_gene: TRBJ2-1; v_gene: TRBV20-1
CDR3aa: ASSLPGQGQF; j_gene: TRBJ2-1; v_gene: TRBV5-1
CDR3aa: ASSTWGSMNTEAF; j_gene: TRBJ1-1; v_gene: TRBV19
CDR3aa: ATSGQGIEPQH; j_gene: TRBJ1-5; v_gene: TRBV24-1
CDR3aa: ATSDPGQAGEQY; j_gene: TRBJ2-7; v_gene: TRBV24-1
CDR3aa: ASVPGQPYEQY; j_gene: TRBJ2-7; v_gene: TRBV28
CDR3aa: ATTDRTSGRAHNEQF; j_gene: TRBJ2-1; v_gene: TRBV27